These 9 T cell receptor beta chains share one sample of origin, sequenced in a study of vaccination and CD4 T cells after COVID-19 (dated by TCRdb to between 2021 and 2023). The protocol used for the library was PCR. Instrument used: Illumina iSeq 100. TCR sequencing of DNA from cultured CD4+ T cells used the Oncomine TCR Beta short-read assay at the Johns Hopkins FTIC core. TCRdb reprocessing: public reads trimmed at Q25 with fastp, clones called with MiXCR, in-frame beta chains kept. Identical CDR3 protein sequences are pooled into one entry, listed with their most common genes and DNA. The sample yields about 19,000 distinct CDR3 sequences; 43% were counted once. The top ten clones comprise roughly 6.7% of the sample. Taken with the paper, the label for treatment or condition translates to: approximately 10-day PBMC culture with coronavirus spike peptide pools or control peptides (ViraFEST assay).

No antigen has been assigned to these receptors. Here the sequenced sample was CD4+ T cells from blood, cultured in vitro, taken after SARS-CoV-2 vaccination. These TCRs come from a human donor who had recovered from COVID-19.

The rearrangement joins TRBV20-1 to TRBJ2-5; D not certain. Germline lookup yields CDR1 DFQATT and CDR2 SNEGSKA (reference sequence). With 1 base removed from V and 3 bases from J, the gap between germline ends came to 6 bases. CDR3 length equals 12 residues. CDR3 nucleotides: TGCAGTGCTAGAGGGCTGGAAGAGACCCAGTACTTC. Translated: CSARGLEETQYF.

As concerns this clonotype: One junction end does not reproduce the germline sequence, and a read error may be involved. The chain's CDR3 is CASSHSSSGTPYEQYF. The DNA for the CDR3 is TGTGCCAGCAGTCACTCCAGCTCCGGGACACCCTACGAGCAGTACTTC. The chain carries TRBV6-2 or TRBV6-3 and TRBJ2-7; maybe TRBD1 (6 bases). CDR3 length: 16 residues. CDR1 is MNHEY, CDR2 SVGEGT, per germline.

The rearrangement joins TRBV11-3 to TRBJ2-6; 14 nucleotides align to TRBD2. V lost 1 base and J lost 2; bases outside the gene matches: 10. Germline V CDR1 and CDR2: SGHNT, YENEEA. The CDR3 length is 21 residues. The CDR3 region is CASSLGATSGRAQPGANVLTF. The CDR3 DNA is TGTGCCAGCAGCTTAGGAGCGACTAGCGGGAGGGCCCAACCTGGGGCCAACGTCCTGACTTTC.

The chain recombines TRBV29-1 with TRBJ2-4; possibly TRBD2 for D (6 bases). Trimming left V 7 bases short and J 6 bases short, with 19 bases between. The CDR3 spans 14 residues. From germline, CDR1 is SQVTM and CDR2 ANQGSEA. CDR3 in amino acids: CSAADGGVGNIQYF. In DNA, the CDR3 is TGCAGCGCCGCCGACGGAGGGGTCGGAAACATTCAGTACTTC.

The chain links TRBV18 to TRBJ1-2; TRBD1 is a possible D gene (5 bases). With 2 bases removed from V and 5 bases from J, the gap between germline ends came to 21 bases. The CDR3 totals 17 residues. The germline V gene encodes CDR1 KGHSH and CDR2 LQKENI. The CDR3 here is CASSPKRRSREVYGYTF. In nucleotides, the CDR3 is TGTGCCAGCTCACCAAAGAGGCGGAGCAGGGAGGTTTATGGCTACACCTTC.

The J gene is TRBJ1-1, the V gene TRBV7-2, with D possibly TRBD1 on 5 matching bases. Looked up from germline, CDR1 is SGHTA and CDR2 is FQGNSA. V was trimmed by 0 bases and J by 0 bases, leaving 14 bases between them. CDR3 length: 17 amino acids. CDR3 residues: CASSLALGQGLNTEAFF. The CDR3 nucleotides are TGTGCCAGCAGCTTAGCGCTAGGTCAGGGCTTGAACACTGAAGCTTTCTTT.

The CDR3 reads CASSTRDSQYEQYF. In nucleotides, the CDR3 is TGTGCCAGTAGTACCCGGGACAGTCAATACGAGCAGTACTTC. The V and J genes are TRBV19 and TRBJ2-7; 7 bases map to TRBD1. This CDR3 spans 14 amino acids. Germline assignment: CDR1 LNHDA and CDR2 SQIVND (reference sequence). V dropped 4 bases and J dropped 4; count of bases not matched to a gene: 7.

In its sample, this clonotype was seen a few times. The genes are TRBV19 and TRBJ2-7; tentative D call: TRBD1 (5 bases). V shed 2 bases and J shed 0 bases, with 14 bases lying between them. This CDR3 is 16 amino acids long. The germline CDR1 and CDR2 sequences are LNHDA and SQIVND (reference sequence). CDR3 in DNA: TGTGCCAGTAGTATATTCCCGACAGAGAGCTCCTACGAGCAGTACTTC. Translating gives CASSIFPTESSYEQYF.

This clonotype was detected a few times. The V call is TRBV20-1, the J call TRBJ2-7, with TRBD1 identical over 8 bases. The junction had 7 bases not matched to a gene; V was cut back by 2 bases and J by 1 base. Germline V lookup: CDR1 DFQATT, CDR2 SNEGSKA (reference sequence). The CDR3 contains 15 residues. In DNA form, the CDR3 reads TGCAGTGCTAGACGCCCCACAGGGGGATCCTACGAGCAGTACTTC. It is translated as CSARRPTGGSYEQYF.